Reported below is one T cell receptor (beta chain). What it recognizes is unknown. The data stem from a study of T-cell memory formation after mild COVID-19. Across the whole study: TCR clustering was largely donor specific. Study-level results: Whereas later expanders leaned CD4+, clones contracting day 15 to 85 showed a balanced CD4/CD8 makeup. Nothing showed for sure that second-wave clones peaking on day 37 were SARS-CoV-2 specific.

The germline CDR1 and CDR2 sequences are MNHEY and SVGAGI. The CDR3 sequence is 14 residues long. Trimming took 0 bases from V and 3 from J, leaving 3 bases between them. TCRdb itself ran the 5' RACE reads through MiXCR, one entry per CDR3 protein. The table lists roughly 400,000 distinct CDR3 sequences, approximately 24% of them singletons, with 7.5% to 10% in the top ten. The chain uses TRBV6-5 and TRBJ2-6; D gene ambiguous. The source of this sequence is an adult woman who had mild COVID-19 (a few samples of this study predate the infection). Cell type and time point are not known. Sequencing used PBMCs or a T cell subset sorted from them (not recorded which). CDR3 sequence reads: CASSYSIGANVLTF. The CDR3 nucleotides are TGTGCCAGCAGTTACTCGATTGGGGCCAACGTCCTGACTTTC.